This T cell receptor (beta chain) appears in the sequencing data of a study of control samples from healthy donors and cancer patients. This CDR3 has 18 residues. V lost 0 bases and J lost 7; bases outside the gene matches: 13. CDR1 and CDR2 from the germline V gene are SGDLS and YYNGEE. Clones were sequenced by immunoSEQ multiplex PCR, and TCRdb holds only the in-frame ones, with some missing. The sample carries roughly 200,000 clones, 85% to 95% recorded once. The source material was blood. This chain uses TRBV9 with TRBJ1-6, with 7 bases that match TRBD1. The TCR comes from a man aged 18 to 35 in good health. As DNA, the CDR3 is TGTGCCAGCAGCGTAGACCCCCTGGGCAGGGGGGCGAATTCACCCCTCCACTTT. It yields the protein CASSVDPLGRGANSPLHF.